Shown below are 22 T cell receptor beta chains from a single sample sequenced in a study of lymphopenia after photon versus proton radiotherapy (dated by TCRdb to the late 2010s). The method behind the library was the immunoSEQ multiplex PCR assay. Held by TCRdb, this immuneACCESS table contains in-frame sequences only and omits some clones. Under half of the omission traces to an unresolved V gene where checked; the cause of the rest is unknown. This sample gives 55,000 to 70,000 clones in total; about nine tenths of them show up just once. The ten largest account for around 2.2% of the sample. The material sequenced was peripheral blood, taken from a patient treated with photon-based radiotherapy. Every receptor here comes from a woman in her forties with cholangiocarcinoma.

V usage is TRBV30 and J usage is TRBJ1-5, with D perhaps TRBD1 (6 bases). The germline V and J ends were trimmed by 2 bases and 11 bases, with 25 bases remaining between them. The CDR3 length is 16 residues. Germline V gene lookup returns CDR1 GTSNPN and CDR2 SVGIG (reference sequence). CDR3 region: CAWSTTHGTGAGAQHF. In DNA, the CDR3 is TGTGCCTGGAGTACCACACACGGGACCGGGGCAGGGGCCCAGCATTTT.

This clone was observed a few times. The genes are TRBV7-3 and TRBJ1-1; TRBD1 matches at 7 bases. This CDR3 has 14 residues. V dropped 5 bases and J dropped 5; count of bases not matched to a gene: 8. Per germline, CDR1 SGHTA and CDR2 FQGTGA. The CDR3 bases are TGTGCCAGCAGCCGGGGGACAGAGGATACTGAAGCTTTCTTT. As protein: CASSRGTEDTEAFF.

This clone was detected a few times. The chain links TRBV4-3 to TRBJ1-5; no clear D. Germline CDR1 is LGHNA and CDR2 is YSLEER. The CDR3 length is 16 residues. Trimming shortened V by 0 bases and J by 7 bases, and 16 bases separated the two germline ends. CDR3 amino acids: CASSQELVPDQQPQHF. The DNA for the CDR3 is TGCGCCAGCAGCCAAGAACTTGTCCCCGACCAACAGCCCCAGCATTTT.

This clone was picked up a small number of times. This chain joins TRBV13 and TRBJ2-7; D is perhaps TRBD2 (5 bases). V dropped 3 bases and J dropped 1 base, with 10 bases sitting between them. Germline CDR1 and CDR2: PRHDT and FYEKMQ (reference sequence). The CDR3 contains 14 residues. CDR3 bases: TGTGCCAGCAGCTTTACGGGAACGTCCTACGAGCAGTACTTC. Translation: CASSFTGTSYEQYF.

The genes are TRBV27 and TRBJ2-5, with 10 bases aligning to TRBD1. The closer fit of TRBJ2-7 to the DNA end suggests the J call may be wrong. CDR3 size: 14 residues. Looked up from germline, CDR1 is MNHEY and CDR2 is SMNVEV (reference sequence). The CDR3 region has the DNA TGTGCCAGCGGGTGGACAGGGGGTACCTACGAGCAGTACTTC. This translates into CASGWTGGTYEQYF.

The J gene is TRBJ2-3, the V gene TRBV5-8; no clear D gene. This CDR3 region has 14 residues. Germline V CDR1 and CDR2: SGHTS, YDEGEE. Trimming cost V 4 bases and J 3 bases, with 12 bases left between them. In nucleotides, the CDR3 is TGTGCCAGCAGCCGGGTTGGTAGGACAGATACGCAGTATTTT. Protein sequence: CASSRVGRTDTQYF.

This chain links TRBV6-1 with TRBJ1-6, with 7 bases that match TRBD1. Germline V gene lookup returns CDR1 MNHNS and CDR2 SASEGT. Trimming removed 5 bases from V and 9 bases from J; junction bases left unmatched: 7. This CDR3 spans 14 amino acids. The CDR3: CASSRDREGSPLHF. CDR3 DNA: TGTGCCAGCAGTAGAGACAGGGAGGGTTCACCCCTCCACTTT.

The chain joins TRBV5-1 to TRBJ2-3; 13 positions agree with TRBD2. In germline, CDR1 is SGHRS, CDR2 YFSETQ. CDR3 length equals 16 residues. V lost 4 bases and J lost 4; bases outside the gene matches: 6. The CDR3 region has the DNA TGCGCCAGCAGCCCTCGGACTAGCGGGAGTTCAGATACGCAGTATTTT. Protein product: CASSPRTSGSSDTQYF.

This clone appeared once. CDR3 DNA sequence: TGCGCCAGCAGCTTGGCGGGTCTCCGAGAGATCAATCAGCCCCAGCATTTT. This gives the protein CASSLAGLREINQPQHF. This chain uses TRBV5-1 with TRBJ1-5; D is unclear. V lost 0 bases and J lost 3, with 16 bases in between. Per the germline V gene, CDR1 is SGHRS and CDR2 is YFSETQ. This CDR3 spans 17 amino acids.

The chain carries TRBV7-3 and TRBJ1-2; 10 bases are a match to TRBD1. With V trimmed by 3 bases and J by 4 bases, 8 bases remained unmatched. This CDR3 comprises 16 residues. CDR1 is SGHTA and CDR2 is FQGTGA in the germline V gene. The CDR3 bases are TGTGCCAGCAGCTTCGCGGGGACAGGGGCTGGCTATGGCTACACCTTC. Protein product: CASSFAGTGAGYGYTF.

The chain couples TRBV6-4 to TRBJ2-3; TRBD2 agrees at 10 bases. The CDR3 is 16 amino acids. Germline CDR1 and CDR2: MRHNA and SNTAGT. The V gene end was trimmed by 0 bases and the J gene end by 6 bases; junction bases not matched to a gene: 6. CDR3: CASSDSSGGGTDTQYF. CDR3 bases: TGTGCCAGCAGTGACTCCAGCGGGGGGGGTACGGATACGCAGTATTTT.

V and J are TRBV5-5 and TRBJ1-1, with unresolved D. The CDR3 has 16 residues. Germline assignment: CDR1 SGHKS and CDR2 YYEKEE (reference sequence). V lost 0 bases, J lost 5 bases, and 17 bases lay in between. Written as DNA, the CDR3 is TGTGCCAGCAGCTTGGAAGGTGGGGATTCGAGTACTGAAGCTTTCTTT. Residues: CASSLEGGDSSTEAFF.

The chain joins TRBV6-5 to TRBJ2-7, with 8 bases lining up with TRBD2. Germline-derived CDR1 and CDR2 are MNHEY and SVGAGI. The CDR3 length is 14 residues. Losses at the gene ends were 5 bases for V and 2 bases for J; bases not matched to a gene: 5. The CDR3 reads CASSPPGGTYEQYF. CDR3 DNA sequence: TGTGCCAGCAGTCCTCCGGGAGGGACCTACGAGCAGTACTTC.

The gene calls are TRBV9 and TRBJ2-7, with 9 positions matching TRBD1. After removal of 5 bases from V and 0 bases from J, the junction contained 9 bases not matched to a gene. This CDR3 region has 16 residues. CDR1 is SGDLS, CDR2 YYNGEE, per germline. The CDR3 DNA is TGTGCCAGCAGGGCGGGACAGGGACCCTCCTCCTACGAGCAGTACTTC. This encodes CASRAGQGPSSYEQYF. Full variable domain (outside the CDR3, taken from reference TRBV9 and TRBJ2-7): DSGVTQTPKHLITATGQRVTLRCSPRSGDLSVYWYQQSLDQGLQFLIQYYNGEERAKGNILERFSAQQFPDLHSELNLSSLELGDSALYFCASRAGQGPSSYEQYFGPGTRLTVT.

This sequence joins TRBV7-9 and TRBJ1-2; TRBD1 is a possible D gene (5 bases). The CDR3 extends over 17 amino acids. Per germline, CDR1 SEHNR and CDR2 FQNEAQ (reference sequence). V lost 1 base and J lost 4, with 19 bases in between. The CDR3 nucleotides read TGTGCCAGCAGCTTAGGTCGGTTCGAGGGGAAGGTCTATGGCTACACCTTC. Its translation: CASSLGRFEGKVYGYTF.

This chain links TRBV13 with TRBJ2-2; D is uncertain. The CDR3 consists of 11 residues. V lost 8 bases, J lost 5 bases, and 6 bases lay in between. Germline lookup yields CDR1 PRHDT and CDR2 FYEKMQ (reference sequence). CDR3 in amino acids: CASGWTGELFF. CDR3 bases: TGTGCCAGCGGGTGGACCGGGGAGCTGTTTTTT.

The DNA of the CDR3 is TGTGCCAGCAGTCTTCGGACTAAAACCAATGAGCAGTTCTTC. This codes for CASSLRTKTNEQFF. The chain recombines TRBV11-2 with TRBJ2-1, with D perhaps TRBD2 (6 bases). The length of the CDR3 is 14 residues. Germline V gene lookup returns CDR1 SGHAT and CDR2 FQNNGV. Deletions cut 6 bases from V and 6 bases from J, with 15 bases between.

The chain recombines TRBV2 with TRBJ2-6, with a weak D call TRBD1 (5 bases). V was clipped by 3 bases and J by 0 bases, with 12 bases between them. Germline loops: CDR1 SNHLY, CDR2 FYNNEI. The CDR3 contains 17 residues. CDR3 nucleotides: TGTGCCAGCAGTGATTTCCCAGGGTTCTCTGGGGCCAACGTCCTGACTTTC. It specifies CASSDFPGFSGANVLTF.

V gene TRBV5-1 combines with J gene TRBJ2-7; unclear D gene. The length of the CDR3 is 14 residues. The germline gives CDR1 SGHRS, CDR2 YFSETQ. The V end lost 0 bases, the J end lost 7 bases, and 14 bases lay between the germline ends. CDR3 loop: CASSLEVGIGEQYF. CDR3 coding DNA: TGCGCCAGCAGCTTGGAGGTGGGGATCGGGGAGCAGTACTTC. Using reference TRBV5-1 and TRBJ2-7 for the parts outside the CDR3, the full variable domain is KAGVTQTPRYLIKTRGQQVTLSCSPISGHRSVSWYQQTPGQGLQFLFEYFSETQRNKGNFPGRFSGRQFSNSRSEMNVSTLELGDSALYLCASSLEVGIGEQYFGPGTRLTVT.

The CDR3 sequence is CASSQEIAGGLETQYF. CDR3 nucleotides: TGCGCCAGCAGCCAAGAAATAGCGGGGGGTCTGGAGACCCAGTACTTC. The chain joins TRBV4-1 to TRBJ2-5, with TRBD2 matching 10 bases. Germline V gene sequence: CDR1 MGHRA, CDR2 YSYEKL. V shed 0 bases and J 5 bases; nucleotides not matched to a gene: 6. The CDR3 runs to 16 residues.

This chain connects TRBV2 to TRBJ2-5; D uncertain. Germline values: CDR1 SNHLY, CDR2 FYNNEI. Trimming stripped 6 bases from V and 4 bases from J, with 3 bases between. The CDR3 runs 10 residues. This CDR3 is CASRTETQYF. The DNA for the CDR3 is TGTGCCAGCAGGACAGAGACCCAGTACTTC.

V gene TRBV5-4 combines with J gene TRBJ1-1; weak D call: TRBD1 (5 bases). V was clipped by 0 bases and J by 2 bases, with 11 bases between them. The CDR3 is made up of 15 amino acids. Germline values: CDR1 SGHNT, CDR2 YYREEE (reference sequence). The CDR3 DNA follows: TGTGCCAGCAGCTTGGACAGACAGTTTAACACTGAAGCTTTCTTT. Translated, it gives CASSLDRQFNTEAFF. The variable domain in full, with the rest retrieved from reference TRBV5-4 and TRBJ1-1, is ETGVTQSPTHLIKTRGQQVTLRCSSQSGHNTVSWYQQALGQGPQFIFQYYREEENGRGNFPPRFSGLQFPNYSSELNVNALELDDSALYLCASSLDRQFNTEAFFGQGTRLTVV.